This T cell receptor beta chain was recorded in a study of T cell repertoires in cytomegalovirus infection. TCRdb recomputed calls from the reads with MiXCR, one row per CDR3 protein. This repertoire shows hundreds of thousands of distinct CDR3 sequences, 33% found once; its top ten account for roughly 15%. A few counts support this clonotype. Its antigen remains unknown. CDR1 DFQATT and CDR2 SNEGSKA come from the germline V gene (reference sequence). Trimming removed 2 bases from V and 8 bases from J, with 19 bases in between. CDR3 length: 15 amino acids. The sample was cultured PBMCs, taken from culture after CMV antigen stimulation. This TCR was sampled from a human donor in good health (CMV status not recorded). Some clones in this sample may be carry-over from other donors' samples. The rearrangement joins TRBV20-1 to TRBJ2-1, with D tentatively TRBD2 (5 bases). The CDR3 bases are TGCAGTGCTAGAATACCGGGCCCTGGTAGCGATGAGCAGTTCTTC. Its translation is CSARIPGPGSDEQFF.